This T cell receptor (beta chain) was observed in a study of low-dose radiotherapy and immunotherapy resistance in tumors. Turning to the study itself: Aspirin was administered orally at 300 mg daily for four cycles, commencing on cycle 1 day 1.

Alpha- and beta-chain coverage of first-strand cDNA came from TRAV- and TRBV-specific primers. A constant-region primer paired with the V-primer adapter amplified TCRs over around 18 PCR cycles. Isolated mRNA underwent amplification via in vitro transcription. In TCRdb, the reads were re-called with MiXCR into one record per CDR3 protein. Here the sample spans 95,000 to 100,000 distinct CDR3 sequences, 20% to 25% being singletons. Germline V gene sequence: CDR1 SGHVS, CDR2 FQNEAQ. CDR3 length: 16 residues. With 5 bases clipped from V and 5 bases from J, the junction kept 9 bases outside the gene matches. Time point noted: after trial treatment. Noted treatment: LDRT plus nivolumab, ipilimumab, low-dose cyclophosphamide and aspirin (RACIN trial). Ten or more counts support this clonotype.

Source: PBMCs, taken after low-dose radiotherapy plus immunotherapy. The TCR originated in a male donor with prostate cancer. The chain links TRBV7-8 to TRBJ2-3; 11 nucleotides match TRBD2. The CDR3 here is CASSPFVAGGQDTQYF. In nucleotides, the CDR3 is TGTGCCAGCAGCCCCTTCGTAGCGGGGGGGCAAGATACGCAGTATTTT.